These 8 T cell receptor beta chains share one sample of origin, sequenced in a study of breast tumors, draining lymph nodes, adjacent tissues. TCRdb passed the multiplex PCR reads through MiXCR, listing each CDR3 protein once. This table holds roughly 70,000 distinct CDR3 sequences, less than 45% found once. Sequencing input: breast tumor tissue. The receptors come from a female donor with breast cancer. Some clones in this sample may be carry-over from other donors' samples.

The sample holds one count of this clonotype. The chain employs TRBV5-5 and TRBJ1-6, with 8 bases fitting TRBD1. The germline gives CDR1 SGHKS, CDR2 YYEKEE (reference sequence). The junction had 7 bases not matched to a gene; V was cut back by 4 bases and J by 4 bases. CDR3 length equals 16 residues. CDR3 protein: CASSQTGTGYNSPLHF. The DNA of the CDR3 is TGTGCCAGCAGCCAGACTGGGACAGGATATAATTCACCCCTCCACTTT.

Ten or more counts support this clonotype. The chain combines TRBV6-2 or TRBV6-3 with TRBJ2-5; TRBD2 matches at 10 bases. The germline V gene has CDR1 MNHEY and CDR2 SVGEGT. The J segment lost 4 bases and the V segment lost 3 bases, leaving 5 bases of the junction unmatched. The CDR3 is 15 amino acids. Here the CDR3 reads CASSYASGGRETQYF. The DNA for the CDR3 is TGTGCCAGCAGTTATGCTAGCGGGGGTCGAGAGACCCAGTACTTC.

The chain combines TRBV20-1 with TRBJ2-1; 8 bases match TRBD2. The CDR3 totals 15 residues. Germline V gene data show CDR1 as DFQATT and CDR2 as SNEGSKA (reference sequence). V was pared by 8 bases and J by 15 bases, with 24 bases of the junction left unmatched. The CDR3: CSLQGAGGTAGVRFF. CDR3 nucleotides: TGCAGTCTACAGGGCGCGGGAGGTACTGCAGGTGTGCGGTTCTTC.

The chain is built from TRBV5-8 and TRBJ2-1; TRBD2 matches at 9 bases. J gave up 4 bases and V 10 bases, and 15 bases lay outside the gene matches. In germline, CDR1 is SGHTS, CDR2 YDEGEE. This CDR3 is 16 amino acids long. CDR3 residues: CAQPLGAGGGYNEQFF. The CDR3 DNA reads TGTGCCCAACCCCTAGGGGCGGGAGGGGGGTACAATGAGCAGTTCTTC.

This clonotype was seen a single time. CDR3 sequence: CASSRTSGRGDSFPANTGELFF. The CDR3, as DNA: TGTGCCAGCAGCAGGACTAGCGGTAGGGGCGACAGTTTCCCCGCGAACACCGGGGAGCTGTTTTTT. The genes are TRBV7-4 and TRBJ2-2, with TRBD2 identical over 10 bases. Germline V lookup: CDR1 SGHVT, CDR2 SQSDAQ. Losses at the gene ends were 5 bases for V and 0 bases for J; bases not matched to a gene: 21. The CDR3 has 22 residues.

In regard to this clonotype: A read error may explain this, as a much larger clone is one base away. The chain links TRBV6-5 to TRBJ1-4; a possible D gene is TRBD1 (6 bases). Germline V gives CDR1 MNHEY, CDR2 SVGAGI. V lost 6 bases, J lost 7 bases, and 18 bases lay in between. This CDR3 comprises 15 residues. CDR3 in amino acids: CASSPFGGVCEKLFF. CDR3 bases: TGTGCCAGCAGCCCCTTTGGGGGCGTGTGTGAAAAACTGTTTTTT.

About this clonotype itself: The conserved final phenylalanine or tryptophan is absent from the CDR3, which likely points to a read error. J is TRBJ2-1 and V is TRBV2, with D uncertain. CDR1 is SNHLY and CDR2 is FYNNEI in the germline V gene. There are 11 residues in the CDR3. CDR3 coding DNA: TGTGCCGGCAGTTATCTGGATGAGCAGTTCCTC. This gives the protein CAGSYLDEQFL.

In its sample, this clonotype was seen a few times. This could be a read error, since a much larger clone is one nucleotide away. The chain uses TRBV9 and TRBJ1-2, with 7 bases that match TRBD1. The CDR3 is 16 residues long. The trim removed 2 bases at V and 3 bases at J, leaving 10 bases unmatched. Germline-derived CDR1 and CDR2 are SGDLS and YYNGEE. CDR3 protein: CASSVGGTEADYGYTF. The CDR3 DNA is TGTGCCAGCAGCGTGGGAGGGACAGAGGCTGACTATGGCTACACCTTC.